This record looks at one T cell receptor (beta chain) sequence and its context. This clone's antigen is unknown. Base quality data are lacking; no much larger clone is found one base away. The data were obtained in a study of shared clonotypes between healthy human individuals (dated by TCRdb to the early 2020s). In the study overall: The cohort included three men and a couple of women between 18 and 49 years of age. Per donor, three plates each were used for CD4 naive and CD4 memory, two for CD8 naive, and one for CD8 memory. Leukapheresis yielded between about 0.8 and 9.5 billion PBMCs per donor. To estimate repertoire size and how much clonotype sharing occurs between individuals, the study deeply sequenced the blood TCR repertoires of roughly 5 healthy adults. Libraries were prepared and TCR repertoires were sequenced by different laboratories using diverse techniques, in order to increase sequencing depth and limit assay-specific biases.

The V and J ends are trimmed by 10 bases and 3 bases, leaving 13 bases between them. According to the germline V gene, CDR1 reads MNHNS and CDR2 reads SASEGT. The CDR3 sequence holds 12 residues, the cysteine and phenylalanine included. CDR3 DNA only is kept here, 36 bases in frame from base 1. Overall study results and their limits: The genetic and exposure-history diversity represented was limited by the small number of donors. About 5% of naive CD4, 3.5% of naive CD8, approximately 2% of memory CD4, and approximately 0.4% of memory CD8 clonotypes were shared across several donors. Even with the large sequencing depth, rarefaction of the sorted-subset datasets indicated that sequencing was incomplete. Compared with non-shared clonotypes, clonotypes shared by all four sorted-subset donors had higher generation probabilities. Sampling was restricted to blood, and TCR repertoires in tissues likely differ from the TCR repertoires found in blood. Larger estimated clonotype richness was generally found for naive subsets than for memory subsets. Based on pairwise subsampling, the degree of clonotype sharing among donors was expected to be affected by sequencing depth.

Using the deep immunoSEQ assay, multiplex PCR amplified TCR CDR3 regions from genomic DNA. Extracted genomic DNA from each cell subset was spread evenly across all wells of several immunoSEQ 96-well plates, with each plate serving as a replicate. For sorted subsets, approximately 190 ng genomic DNA, equal to tens of thousands of T cell genomes, was loaded into each replicate PCR. Purified libraries were quantified with a Qubit 3.0 fluorometer, sized on a Bioanalyzer 2100, and re-quantified with the KAPA Library Quantification kit. Every immunoSEQ 96-well plate was sequenced on a dedicated single-read 150-cycle Illumina NextSeq 550 flow cell. Per the original workflow: Because only junctional sequences without quality scores were contained in the immunoSEQ output, filtering matching that applied to full-length reads could not be performed. Sequences were annotated with PyIR, a Python wrapper for IgBLAST v1.9, and V/J genes and CDR3 were assigned using IMGT germline references. Reads were filtered out if the reads had weak V/J assignments (E-value above 1e-6), no CDR3, stop codons, out-of-frame junctions, or ambiguous translated residues. V3J clonotypes were defined as sequences sharing an identical inferred V gene, J gene, and CDR3 amino acid sequence. Percentage overlap between repertoires was computed as shared unique clonotypes divided by the size of the smaller repertoire. Three approaches were used to assess repertoire richness: RTK rarefaction, the Chao1 estimator, and Recon v2.1 estimates of unobserved clonotypes. OLGA was used to compute generation probabilities for all TCRbeta clonotypes that the gDNA method yielded from four donors. The immuneACCESS repertoire file appears here via TCRdb, limited to in-frame rearrangements. These files lack a portion of the clones; in checked studies, under half of the deficit traces to unresolved V genes, and the cause of the others is not known. V and J calls and clone size are given by that table; D and trimming were obtained from the DNA. In all, the sample holds hundreds of thousands of clones, and approximately 74% of those were seen once. The ten largest clones capture approximately 1.6% of the sample.

The donors were healthy, HIV-negative adults who had no recently reported acute infections or vaccinations. Every donor was a Caucasian adult living in Nashville, Tennessee, USA. CD4+ T cells were enriched by magnetic negative selection, after which naive cells were positively selected on CD45RA and the negative fraction was taken as the memory subset. Blood was obtained by leukapheresis, after which PBMCs were separated by Ficoll-Histopaque density gradient centrifugation and cryopreserved in liquid nitrogen vapor phase. Analytical flow cytometry was used to check the purity and quantity of every magnetically sorted T cell population. From each sorted fraction, genomic DNA was isolated and quantified by UV absorbance on a Nanodrop 2000c.

This chain joins TRBV6-1 to TRBJ2-7, with the identity of the D gene unclear. The receptor was derived from a woman aged 25 to 39 in good health. The material sequenced was memory CD4+ T cells sorted from blood. The sample's cell subset or site label, decoded: CD45RA-negative fraction. In nucleotides, the sequence is TGTGCCACAAACTCTCCCCTCTACGAGCAGTACTTC. Protein translation: CATNSPLYEQYF.